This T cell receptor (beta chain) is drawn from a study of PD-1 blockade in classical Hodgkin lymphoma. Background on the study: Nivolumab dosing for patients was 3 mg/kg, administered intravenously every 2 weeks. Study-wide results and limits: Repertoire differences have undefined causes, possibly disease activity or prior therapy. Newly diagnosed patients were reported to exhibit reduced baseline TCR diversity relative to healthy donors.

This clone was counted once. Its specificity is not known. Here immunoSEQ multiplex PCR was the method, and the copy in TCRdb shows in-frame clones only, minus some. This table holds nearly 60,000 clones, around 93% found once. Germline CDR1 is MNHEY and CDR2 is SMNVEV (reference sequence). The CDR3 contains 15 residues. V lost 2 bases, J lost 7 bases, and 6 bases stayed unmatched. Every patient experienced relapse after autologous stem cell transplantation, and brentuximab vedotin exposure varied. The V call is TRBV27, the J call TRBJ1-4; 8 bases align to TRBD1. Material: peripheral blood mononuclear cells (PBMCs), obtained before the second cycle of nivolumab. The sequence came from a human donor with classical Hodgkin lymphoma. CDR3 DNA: TGTGCCAGCAGTTTAATGCCAGGGGGCGGTGAAAAACTGTTTTTT. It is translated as CASSLMPGGGEKLFF.